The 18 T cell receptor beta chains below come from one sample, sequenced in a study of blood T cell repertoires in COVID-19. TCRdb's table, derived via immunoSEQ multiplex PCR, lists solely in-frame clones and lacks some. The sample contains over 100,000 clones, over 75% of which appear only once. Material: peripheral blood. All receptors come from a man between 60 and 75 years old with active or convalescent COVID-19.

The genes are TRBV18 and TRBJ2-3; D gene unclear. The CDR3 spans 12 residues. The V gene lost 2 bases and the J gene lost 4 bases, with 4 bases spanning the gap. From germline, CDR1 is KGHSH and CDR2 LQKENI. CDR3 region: CASSPSADTQYF. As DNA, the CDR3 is TGTGCCAGCTCACCATCCGCAGATACGCAGTATTTT.

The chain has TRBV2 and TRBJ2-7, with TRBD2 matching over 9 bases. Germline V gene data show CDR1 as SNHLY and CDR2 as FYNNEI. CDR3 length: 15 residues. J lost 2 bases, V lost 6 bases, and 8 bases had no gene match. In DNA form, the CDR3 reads TGTGCCAGCAGGACCTCGGCTAGCGGGACCTACGAGCAGTACTTC. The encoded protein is CASRTSASGTYEQYF.

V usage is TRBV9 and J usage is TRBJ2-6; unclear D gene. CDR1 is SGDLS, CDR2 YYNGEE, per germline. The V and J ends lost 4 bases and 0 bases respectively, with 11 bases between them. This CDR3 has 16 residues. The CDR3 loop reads CASSPQLFSGANVLTF. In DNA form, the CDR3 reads TGTGCCAGCAGCCCGCAACTATTCTCTGGGGCCAACGTCCTGACTTTC. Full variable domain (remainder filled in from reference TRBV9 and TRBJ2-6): DSGVTQTPKHLITATGQRVTLRCSPRSGDLSVYWYQQSLDQGLQFLIQYYNGEERAKGNILERFSAQQFPDLHSELNLSSLELGDSALYFCASSPQLFSGANVLTFGAGSRLTVL.

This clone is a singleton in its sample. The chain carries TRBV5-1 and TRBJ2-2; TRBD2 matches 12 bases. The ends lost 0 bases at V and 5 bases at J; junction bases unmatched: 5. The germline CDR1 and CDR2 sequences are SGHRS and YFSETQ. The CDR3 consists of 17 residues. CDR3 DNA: TGCGCCAGCAGCTTGGAGACTAGCGGGAGAGGGACCGGGGAGCTGTTTTTT. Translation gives CASSLETSGRGTGELFF. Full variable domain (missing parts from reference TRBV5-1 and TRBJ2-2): KAGVTQTPRYLIKTRGQQVTLSCSPISGHRSVSWYQQTPGQGLQFLFEYFSETQRNKGNFPGRFSGRQFSNSRSEMNVSTLELGDSALYLCASSLETSGRGTGELFFGEGSRLTVL.

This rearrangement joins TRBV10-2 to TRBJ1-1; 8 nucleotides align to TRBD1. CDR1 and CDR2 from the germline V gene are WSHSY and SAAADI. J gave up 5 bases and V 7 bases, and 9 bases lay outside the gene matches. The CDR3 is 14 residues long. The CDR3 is CASKMTGVMTEAFF. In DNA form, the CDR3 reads TGCGCCAGCAAGATGACAGGGGTGATGACTGAAGCTTTCTTT.

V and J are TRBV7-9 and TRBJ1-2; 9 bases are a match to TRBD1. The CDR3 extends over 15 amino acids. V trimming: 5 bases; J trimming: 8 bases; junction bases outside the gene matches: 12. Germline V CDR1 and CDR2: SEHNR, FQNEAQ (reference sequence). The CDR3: CASSNRGQGSVGYTF. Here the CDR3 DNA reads TGTGCCAGCAGCAACCGGGGACAGGGTTCTGTCGGCTACACCTTC. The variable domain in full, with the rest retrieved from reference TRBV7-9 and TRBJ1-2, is DTGVSQNPRHKITKRGQNVTFRCDPISEHNRLYWYRQTLGQGPEFLTYFQNEAQLEKSRLLSDRFSAERPKGSFSTLEIQRTEQGDSAMYLCASSNRGQGSVGYTFGSGTRLTVV.

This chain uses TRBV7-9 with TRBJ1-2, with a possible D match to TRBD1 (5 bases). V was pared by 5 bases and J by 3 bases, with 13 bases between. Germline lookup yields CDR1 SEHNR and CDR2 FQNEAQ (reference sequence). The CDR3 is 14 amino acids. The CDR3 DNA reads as TGTGCCAGCAGCCCTGTAGGGGATCACTATGGCTACACCTTC. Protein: CASSPVGDHYGYTF.

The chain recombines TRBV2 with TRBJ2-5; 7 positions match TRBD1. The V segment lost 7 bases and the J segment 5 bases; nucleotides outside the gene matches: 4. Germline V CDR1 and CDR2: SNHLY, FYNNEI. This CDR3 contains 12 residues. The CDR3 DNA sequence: TGTGCCAGCAAAGGGGGCGGTGAGACCCAGTACTTC. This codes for CASKGGGETQYF.

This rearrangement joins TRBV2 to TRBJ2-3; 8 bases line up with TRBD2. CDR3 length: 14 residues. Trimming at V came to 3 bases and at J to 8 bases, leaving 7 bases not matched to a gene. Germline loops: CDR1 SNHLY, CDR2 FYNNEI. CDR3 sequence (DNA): TGTGCCAGCAGTGAGGTGGCGGGAGGAGCTACGCAGTATTTT. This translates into CASSEVAGGATQYF.

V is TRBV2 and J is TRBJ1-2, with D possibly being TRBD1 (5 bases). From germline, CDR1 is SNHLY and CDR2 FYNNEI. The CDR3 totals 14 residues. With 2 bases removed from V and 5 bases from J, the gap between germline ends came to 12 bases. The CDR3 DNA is TGTGCCAGCAGTGAATTCCCCAGGGATTATGGCTACACCTTC. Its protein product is CASSEFPRDYGYTF.

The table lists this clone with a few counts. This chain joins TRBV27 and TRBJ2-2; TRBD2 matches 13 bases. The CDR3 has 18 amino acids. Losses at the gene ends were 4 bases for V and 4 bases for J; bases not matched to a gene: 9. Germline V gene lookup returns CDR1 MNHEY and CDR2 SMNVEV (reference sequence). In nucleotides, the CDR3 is TGTGCCAGCAGTTCAGGACAGGGACTAGCGGGACCCACCGGGGAGCTGTTTTTT. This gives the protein CASSSGQGLAGPTGELFF.

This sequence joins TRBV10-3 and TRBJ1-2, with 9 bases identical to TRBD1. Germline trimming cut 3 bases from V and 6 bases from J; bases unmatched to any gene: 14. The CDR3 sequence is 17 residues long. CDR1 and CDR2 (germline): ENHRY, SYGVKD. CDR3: CAISETLGGQGWNGYTF. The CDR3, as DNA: TGTGCCATCAGTGAAACCCTAGGGGGACAGGGTTGGAATGGCTACACCTTC.

CDR3 bases: TGTGCCAGCCAGGAGGTAGTTAGTTCACCCCTCCACTTT. Translation gives CASQEVVSSPLHF. This chain uses TRBV7-2 with TRBJ1-6, with D uncertain. Between the trimmed V and J ends, which lost 8 bases and 9 bases, there was a span of 14 bases. The germline gives CDR1 SGHTA, CDR2 FQGNSA. The CDR3 has 13 amino acids.

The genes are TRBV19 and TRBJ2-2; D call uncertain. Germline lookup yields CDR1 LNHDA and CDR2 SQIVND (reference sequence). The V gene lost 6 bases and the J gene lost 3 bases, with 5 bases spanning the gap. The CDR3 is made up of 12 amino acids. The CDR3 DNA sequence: TGTGCCAGTAGCAGGTACACCGGGGAGCTGTTTTTT. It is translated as CASSRYTGELFF.

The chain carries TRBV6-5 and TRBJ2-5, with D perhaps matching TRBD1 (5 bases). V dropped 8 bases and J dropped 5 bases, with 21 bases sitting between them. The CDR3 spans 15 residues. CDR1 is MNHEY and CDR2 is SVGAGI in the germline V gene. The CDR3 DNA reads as TGTGCCAGCTCTGTTGACAGCCCCCTTGGGGAGACCCAGTACTTC. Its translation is CASSVDSPLGETQYF.

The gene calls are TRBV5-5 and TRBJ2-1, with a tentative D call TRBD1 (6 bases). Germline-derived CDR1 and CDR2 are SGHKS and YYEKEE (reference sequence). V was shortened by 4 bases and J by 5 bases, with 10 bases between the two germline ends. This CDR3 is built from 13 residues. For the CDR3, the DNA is TGTGCCAGCAGCCCGGACAGCCACAATGAGCAGTTCTTC. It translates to CASSPDSHNEQFF.

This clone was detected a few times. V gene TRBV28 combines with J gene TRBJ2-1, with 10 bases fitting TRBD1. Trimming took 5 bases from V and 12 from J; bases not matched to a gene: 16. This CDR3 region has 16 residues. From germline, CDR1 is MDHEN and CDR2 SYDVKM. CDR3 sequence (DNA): TGTGCCAGCAGTCCCCCCGGACAGGGGGTGGAAATGACGCAGTTCTTC. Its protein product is CASSPPGQGVEMTQFF.

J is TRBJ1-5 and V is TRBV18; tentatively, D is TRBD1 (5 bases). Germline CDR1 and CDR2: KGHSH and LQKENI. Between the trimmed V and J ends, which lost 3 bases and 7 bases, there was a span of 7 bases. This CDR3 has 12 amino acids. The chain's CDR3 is CASSPGGQPQHF. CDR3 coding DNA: TGTGCCAGCTCACCCGGGGGACAGCCCCAGCATTTT.